The subject of this entry is one TCR beta chain. Antigen: not known. With no T cell sorting beforehand, total RNA was isolated from whole blood. This CDR3 is built from 13 residues. Per germline, CDR1 SNHLY and CDR2 FYNNEI. TCRalpha and TCRbeta cDNA underwent two nested PCRs of roughly 15 and 9 cycles. TCRdb reprocessed the 5' RACE reads and reports one entry per CDR3 protein, with no DNA. Recorded here are more than 350,000 distinct CDR3 sequences; the top ten clones represent about 2.3%. These data belong to a study of monozygotic twins with inflammatory bowel disease. Study results and caveats: No one strong IBD-associated signal or clonotype was supported.

The chain joins TRBV2 to TRBJ2-7; TCRdb selects TRBD2, and the lack of DNA leaves this call unchecked. The sequenced sample consisted of blood. This sequence originates from a human donor with ulcerative colitis or Crohn's disease, or a healthy co-twin of an affected twin (not recorded which). This chain's CDR3 is CASRLAASYEQYF.